Below, one T cell receptor beta chain is given with its context. Antigen: not known. This CDR3 has 18 amino acids. Germline V gives CDR1 LNHDA, CDR2 SQIVND (reference sequence). The V and J ends lost 6 bases and 1 base respectively, with 24 bases between them. Clones were read by immunoSEQ multiplex PCR, and TCRdb kept only the in-frame ones, dropping some. The profile shows some 75,000 clones, about four fifths of them singletons. The sample's time point: blood 2 weeks post-SBRT. Treatment noted: 15 Gy SBRT to primary tumor, nephrectomy 4 weeks later. The sample belongs to a study of radiation and T cells in renal cell carcinoma. Regarding the study as a whole: From baseline, blood top tumor clonotypes peaked at 2 weeks post-radiation. Without pretreatment biopsies, baseline tumor clonotype presence was undetermined.

This TCR came from a man aged 55-75 years with renal cell carcinoma. The sample here was blood, taken from a patient whose treatment included radiotherapy and nephrectomy. V usage is TRBV19 and J usage is TRBJ1-2, with no clear D. As DNA, the CDR3 is TGTGCCAGTAGGTTAAAGACACGGGCAGGAGGACTTAACTATGGCTACACCTTC. Its protein is CASRLKTRAGGLNYGYTF.